What follows are 17 T cell receptor beta chains derived from one specimen sequenced in a study of CD8 T cells in ankylosing spondylitis. TCRdb reanalysed the 5' RACE reads using MiXCR and keeps one entry per CDR3 protein. The data hold over 150,000 distinct CDR3 sequences, with 9.5% to 15% observed a single time. Sample: blood, either unsorted or a sorted T cell fraction (not recorded which). These receptor sequences come from a male donor with ankylosing spondylitis or in good health (not recorded which).

V is TRBV12-3 or TRBV12-4 and J is TRBJ1-6, with D unresolved. The CDR3 loop spans 13 amino acids. V lost 6 bases, J lost 4 bases, and 7 bases lay in between. The DNA for the CDR3 is TGTGCCAGCAGCCCGGATTATAATTCACCCCTCCACTTT. Its translation is CASSPDYNSPLHF.

A few counts support this clonotype. The rearrangement uses TRBV20-1 and TRBJ2-7, with a tentative D call TRBD2 (7 bases). This CDR3 has 13 residues. CDR1 is DFQATT, CDR2 SNEGSKA, per germline (reference sequence). V lost 6 bases to trimming and J lost 0 bases, with 12 bases between them. As DNA, the CDR3 is TGCAGTGCCGGGGGGACACCCTCCTACGAGCAGTACTTC. It is translated as CSAGGTPSYEQYF.

At least ten counts were recorded for this clonotype. The chain combines TRBV4-1 with TRBJ2-2; 9 bases match TRBD2. Germline V gene sequence: CDR1 MGHRA, CDR2 YSYEKL. The CDR3 has 16 residues. The junction had 3 bases not matched to a gene; V was cut back by 4 bases and J by 0 bases. CDR3 sequence reads: CASSPGLASNTGELFF. The CDR3 DNA follows: TGCGCCAGCAGCCCGGGACTAGCATCGAACACCGGGGAGCTGTTTTTT.

The J gene is TRBJ2-7, the V gene TRBV2; D gene uncertain. This CDR3 contains 13 residues. V was cut by 3 bases and J by 3 bases, with 9 bases left in between. CDR1 is SNHLY, CDR2 FYNNEI, per germline. The CDR3 DNA sequence: TGTGCCAGCAGTGACGCGGACGGCTACGAGCAGTACTTC. Residues: CASSDADGYEQYF.

This clonotype came up a few times. The chain is built from TRBV12-3 or TRBV12-4 and TRBJ2-7; D is unclear. This CDR3 spans 13 amino acids. V lost 1 base to trimming and J lost 2 bases, with 6 bases between them. In nucleotides, the CDR3 is TGTGCCAGCAGTTTAGAGTTACCCTACGAGCAGTACTTC. Amino acid sequence: CASSLELPYEQYF.

There are many counts of this clonotype. The V call is TRBV27, the J call TRBJ2-2; no firm D call. This CDR3 region has 13 residues. Deletions cut 4 bases from V and 1 base from J, with 4 bases between. Germline V gene lookup returns CDR1 MNHEY and CDR2 SMNVEV (reference sequence). The CDR3 DNA sequence: TGTGCCAGCAGTTCGGTGAACACCGGGGAGCTGTTTTTT. Translating gives CASSSVNTGELFF.

The chain couples TRBV2 to TRBJ1-1, with unresolved D. Trimming took 7 bases from V and 1 from J, leaving 10 bases between them. Per germline, CDR1 SNHLY and CDR2 FYNNEI. The CDR3 length is 13 residues. CDR3: CASTDPWNTEAFF. In nucleotides, the CDR3 is TGTGCCAGCACTGACCCGTGGAACACTGAAGCTTTCTTT.

The chain couples TRBV3-1 to TRBJ2-3; 10 bases are a match to TRBD1. The CDR3 contains 17 residues. Trimming at V came to 0 bases and at J to 3 bases, leaving 6 bases not matched to a gene. Germline V CDR1 and CDR2: LGHDT, YNNKEL (reference sequence). The CDR3 DNA sequence: TGTGCCAGCAGCCAAGAGTCCGGGACAGGGGTGACAGATACGCAGTATTTT. It is translated as CASSQESGTGVTDTQYF.

The chain carries TRBV9 and TRBJ2-5, with TRBD1 matching over 12 bases. After removal of 3 bases from V and 4 bases from J, the junction contained 4 bases not matched to a gene. From germline, CDR1 is SGDLS and CDR2 YYNGEE. This CDR3 comprises 15 residues. Here the CDR3 DNA reads TGTGCCAGCAGCGCCGGGACAGGGGGCACAGAGACCCAGTACTTC. This gives the protein CASSAGTGGTETQYF.

The J gene is TRBJ2-7, the V gene TRBV5-1; no clear D. Germline V lookup: CDR1 SGHRS, CDR2 YFSETQ. Trimming removed 0 bases from V and 6 bases from J, with 13 bases in between. This CDR3 comprises 14 residues. The CDR3 DNA is TGCGCCAGCAGCTTGGAAGCGTTCCCTAGCGAGCAGTACTTC. Translated, it gives CASSLEAFPSEQYF.

This clonotype was detected a few times. This sequence joins TRBV5-1 and TRBJ2-7; D remains unclear. Trimming removed 4 bases from V and 0 bases from J, with 11 bases in between. From germline, CDR1 is SGHRS and CDR2 YFSETQ. The CDR3 has 14 amino acids. The CDR3 sequence: CASSPGPSSYEQYF. The CDR3 bases are TGCGCCAGCAGCCCCGGACCGAGCTCCTACGAGCAGTACTTC.

In its sample, this clonotype was seen a few times. This rearrangement joins TRBV7-9 to TRBJ2-5, with D perhaps matching TRBD2 (6 bases). From germline, CDR1 is SEHNR and CDR2 FQNEAQ (reference sequence). This CDR3 is built from 16 residues. Trimming left V 6 bases short and J 1 base short, with 18 bases between. The CDR3 sequence: CASSPNGGLIQETQYF. Written as DNA, the CDR3 is TGTGCCAGCAGTCCAAATGGGGGGTTGATCCAAGAGACCCAGTACTTC. The entire variable domain, with the rest obtained from reference TRBV7-9 and TRBJ2-5, is as follows: DTGVSQNPRHKITKRGQNVTFRCDPISEHNRLYWYRQTLGQGPEFLTYFQNEAQLEKSRLLSDRFSAERPKGSFSTLEIQRTEQGDSAMYLCASSPNGGLIQETQYFGPGTRLLVL.

This clonotype showed up just a few times. The CDR3 region is CSVELAGLYEQYF. Here the CDR3 DNA reads TGCAGCGTTGAATTGGCAGGTCTCTACGAGCAGTACTTC. The chain is built from TRBV29-1 and TRBJ2-7; no definite D call. The CDR3 loop spans 13 amino acids. V was clipped by 2 bases and J by 3 bases, with 11 bases between them. Germline CDR1 and CDR2: SQVTM and ANQGSEA.

This clonotype was picked up a small number of times. V and J are TRBV19 and TRBJ2-5; 7 bases are a match to TRBD1. The CDR3 totals 13 residues. V trimming: 5 bases; J trimming: 3 bases; junction bases outside the gene matches: 3. Germline CDR1 is LNHDA and CDR2 is SQIVND (reference sequence). The CDR3 DNA reads TGTGCCAGTAGTGACGGACAGGAAGAGACCCAGTACTTC. Protein: CASSDGQEETQYF.

This clonotype was detected only a few times. CDR3 region: CASSQTGGYGYTF. The CDR3 DNA reads TGTGCCAGCAGCCAGACAGGGGGCTATGGCTACACCTTC. The V call is TRBV14, the J call TRBJ1-2; 9 nucleotides agree with TRBD1. The CDR3 runs 13 residues. Germline V gene sequence: CDR1 SGHDN, CDR2 FVKESK. The V gene end was trimmed by 3 bases and the J gene end by 4 bases; junction bases not matched to a gene: 0.

This clonotype was found many times. CDR3 in DNA: TGCGCCAGCAGCCAAGGGGGGCTCTCTGGAAACACCATATATTTT. It encodes CASSQGGLSGNTIYF. V and J are TRBV4-1 and TRBJ1-3; the D gene is possibly TRBD1 (6 bases). V lost 1 base and J lost 0, with 7 bases in between. The length of the CDR3 is 15 residues. Looked up from germline, CDR1 is MGHRA and CDR2 is YSYEKL.

The chain recombines TRBV7-6 with TRBJ2-5; tentatively, D is TRBD2 (6 bases). This CDR3 comprises 14 residues. Deletions cut 6 bases from V and 4 bases from J, with 15 bases between. Germline V gene data show CDR1 as SGHVS and CDR2 as FNYEAQ. CDR3 coding DNA: TGTGCCAGCAGTCGCAGTGCGGGGTTAGAGACCCAGTACTTC. Translating it yields CASSRSAGLETQYF. The whole variable domain, filled in from reference TRBV7-6 and TRBJ2-5, reads GAGVSQSPRYKVTKRGQDVALRCDPISGHVSLYWYRQALGQGPEFLTYFNYEAQQDKSGLPNDRFSAERPEGSISTLTIQRTEQRDSAMYRCASSRSAGLETQYFGPGTRLLVL.